Listed here are 7 T cell receptor beta chains from one sample, sequenced in a study of cytomegalovirus exposure and HLA in healthy donors. TCRdb keeps only in-frame clones here, not all; method: immunoSEQ multiplex PCR. The table shows about 220,000 clones, with roughly 83% occurring only once. The sequenced sample was PBMCs. The receptors were gathered from a woman aged 30 to 39 in good health and CMV-seropositive.

This chain joins TRBV30 and TRBJ1-5; D is undetermined. Trimming took off 1 base at V and 3 bases at J, with 7 bases between the two ends. Per germline, CDR1 GTSNPN and CDR2 SVGIG (reference sequence). The CDR3 contains 13 residues. CDR3 bases: TGTGCCTGGAGTGATGGTCCCAATCAGCCCCAGCATTTT. Its protein product is CAWSDGPNQPQHF.

The V and J genes are TRBV7-8 and TRBJ2-7; 8 nucleotides line up with TRBD2. The CDR3 spans 15 residues. V gave up 3 bases and J gave up 0 bases; unmatched junction bases: 4. The germline V gene has CDR1 SGHVS and CDR2 FQNEAQ. Written as DNA, the CDR3 is TGTGCCAGCAGCTTTACTAGCGGTATCTCCTACGAGCAGTACTTC. Translating it yields CASSFTSGISYEQYF.

The rearrangement links TRBV9 to TRBJ2-4; no definite D call. CDR3 length: 14 residues. CDR1 and CDR2 (germline): SGDLS, YYNGEE. V was shortened by 0 bases and J by 2 bases, with 6 bases between the two germline ends. DNA of the CDR3: TGTGCCAGCAGCGTAGGCCCAACCAAAAACATTCAGTACTTC. Translating it yields CASSVGPTKNIQYF.

The V call is TRBV6-5, the J call TRBJ2-7; D not certain. V lost 6 bases, J lost 0 bases, and 6 bases lay in between. This CDR3 contains 12 residues. Germline CDR1 MNHEY, CDR2 SVGAGI. The CDR3 DNA follows: TGTGCCAGCAGCCTGGACTCCTACGAGCAGTACTTC. Translating gives CASSLDSYEQYF.

This sequence joins TRBV30 and TRBJ2-1; 8 positions match TRBD2. The V gene end was trimmed by 2 bases and the J gene end by 0 bases; junction bases not matched to a gene: 3. CDR3 length: 15 residues. The germline V gene encodes CDR1 GTSNPN and CDR2 SVGIG (reference sequence). The CDR3 protein is CAWSLTSASYNEQFF. DNA for the CDR3: TGTGCCTGGAGTCTGACTAGCGCCTCCTACAATGAGCAGTTCTTC.

This clone was seen a single time. The V call is TRBV5-1, the J call TRBJ2-7; tentative D call: TRBD1 (5 bases). This CDR3 is built from 18 residues. Trimming left V 2 bases short and J 3 bases short, with 24 bases between. Germline CDR1 reads SGHRS; CDR2 reads YFSETQ. Written as DNA, the CDR3 is TGCGCCAGCAGCTTTCAGATCTCCATGGGGCGCCCCTACTACGAGCAGTACTTC. It specifies CASSFQISMGRPYYEQYF.

The chain couples TRBV6-1 to TRBJ2-1; D may be TRBD1 (5 bases). Trimming left V 2 bases short and J 2 bases short, with 13 bases between. The CDR3 is 16 amino acids. Germline V gene data show CDR1 as MNHNS and CDR2 as SASEGT. CDR3 bases: TGTGCCAGCAGTGAAAAACAGGCCCCCCCCTACAATGAGCAGTTCTTC. Its translation is CASSEKQAPPYNEQFF.